The clone carrying this T cell receptor (beta chain) was picked up a small number of times. This entry comes from a study of T-cell reconstitution after alpha-beta-depleted transplantation in children. A library of TCRbeta sequences, prepared with unique molecular identifiers, was generated. In TCRdb, the PCR reads were re-called with MiXCR into one record per CDR3 protein. The table has about 600,000 distinct CDR3 sequences, 23% seen once. CDR3 length: 15 amino acids. Germline V gene data show CDR1 as SGDLS and CDR2 as YYNGEE. V dropped 0 bases and J dropped 2 bases, with 12 bases sitting between them.

This chain uses TRBV9 with TRBJ2-7; either TRBD1 or TRBD2 may supply D (5 bases each). Source: PBMCs, mostly from graft donor cells, taken 360 days after TCRalphabeta/CD19-depleted stem cell transplant. The receptor comes from a boy younger than two who had a stem cell transplant for acute myeloid leukemia, so the T cells may come from the graft donor. DNA for the CDR3: TGTGCCAGCAGCGTAGCCCCGGGACGGACCTACGAGCAGTACTTC. Residues: CASSVAPGRTYEQYF.